What follows is one T cell receptor beta chain and its context. The antigen remains undetermined. These data come from a study of T cell clusters in autoimmune cytopenias. The study's findings and limits: TRB repertoire shifts in secondary cytopenia and chronic lymphocytic leukemia mostly reflected lymphoma, not autoimmunity. The T cell clusters came from computational analysis alone and lack functional validation.

TRB was amplified from around 0.25 ug of peripheral blood genomic DNA per sample. This CDR3 spans 14 amino acids. The germline V gene encodes CDR1 LNHDA and CDR2 SQIVND (reference sequence). TRB was amplified by touch-down multiplex PCR, primer pools A and B combined. TCRdb reprocessed the multiplex PCR reads and reports one entry per CDR3 protein, with no DNA. The sample shows some 15,000 distinct CDR3 sequences, and 3.5% to 4.5% sits with its ten largest clones. These sequences were also reported in another study, on T cell repertoires in aging, cancer and after chemotherapy. This second study says: Repeat sampling of healthy donors over several months to years showed clear clonal overlap. In cancer patients, declining TCR diversity with age involved lost richness and lost evenness.

The sequenced material came from peripheral blood. This clonotype was sampled from a human donor in good health. The chain recombines TRBV19 with TRBJ1-2; TCRdb designates TRBD1, a call that cannot be tested without DNA. The CDR3 reads CASTHGAPRDGYTF.